This T cell receptor (beta chain) was identified in a study of blood T cell repertoires in COVID-19. CDR1 and CDR2 from the germline V gene are SGHAT and FQNNGV. This CDR3 is built from 13 residues. Trimming took off 6 bases at V and 4 bases at J, with 12 bases between the two ends. This clone appeared a few times. The data were produced by immunoSEQ multiplex PCR, yet TCRdb's version contains in-frame clones alone and is incomplete. In the table there are approximately 250,000 clones, around 88% of which are singletons. This TCR was sampled from a woman aged 40 to 55 with acute COVID-19. Sequencing input: PBMCs or T cells enriched from blood (not recorded which). V gene TRBV11-2 combines with J gene TRBJ2-5; weak D call: TRBD2 (6 bases). CDR3 loop: CASRYTGAETQYF. CDR3 coding DNA: TGTGCCAGCAGATACACGGGAGCAGAGACCCAGTACTTC.